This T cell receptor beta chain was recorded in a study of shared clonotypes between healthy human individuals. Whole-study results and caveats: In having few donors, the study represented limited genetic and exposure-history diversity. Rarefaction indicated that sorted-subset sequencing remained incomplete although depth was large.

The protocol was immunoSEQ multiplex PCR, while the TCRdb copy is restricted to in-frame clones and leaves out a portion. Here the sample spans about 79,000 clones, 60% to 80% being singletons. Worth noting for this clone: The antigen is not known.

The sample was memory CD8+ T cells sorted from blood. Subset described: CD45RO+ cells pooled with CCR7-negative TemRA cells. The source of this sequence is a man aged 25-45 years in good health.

The CDR3 nucleotides are TGTGCCAGCAGTCAACCAGGGACGAACACCGGGGAGCTGTTTTTT. Protein sequence: CASSQPGTNTGELFF. The chain has TRBV6-6 and TRBJ2-2; D is possibly TRBD1 (5 bases). V dropped 5 bases and J dropped 0 bases, with 10 bases sitting between them. Germline assignment: CDR1 MNHNY and CDR2 SVGAGI (reference sequence). This CDR3 is built from 15 residues.